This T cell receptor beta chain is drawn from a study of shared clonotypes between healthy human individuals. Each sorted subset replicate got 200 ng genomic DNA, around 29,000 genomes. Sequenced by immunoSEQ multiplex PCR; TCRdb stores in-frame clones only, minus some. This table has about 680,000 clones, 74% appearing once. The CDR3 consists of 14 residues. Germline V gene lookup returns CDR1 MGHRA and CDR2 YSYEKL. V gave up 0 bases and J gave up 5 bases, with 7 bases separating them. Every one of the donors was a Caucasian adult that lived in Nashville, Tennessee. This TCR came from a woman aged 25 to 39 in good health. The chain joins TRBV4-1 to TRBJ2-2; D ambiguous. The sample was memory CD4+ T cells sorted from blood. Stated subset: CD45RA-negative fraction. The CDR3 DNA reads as TGCGCCAGCAGCCAAGATCTGAGTACCGGGGAGCTGTTTTTT. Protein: CASSQDLSTGELFF.